This entry lists 20 T cell receptor beta chains sequenced from one sample in a study of blood T cells in healthy people across ages. Through a sample-barcoded 5' primer and a J-beta primer mix, a second PCR was run for 7 to 11 cycles. Each CDR3 protein gets one entry after TCRdb re-called the 5' RACE reads with MiXCR. The sample includes around 870,000 distinct CDR3 sequences, around 26% of them seen just once. Sequencing was carried out using blood. The receptors shown here come from a woman of 80 years or more in good health.

V usage is TRBV7-6 and J usage is TRBJ2-7, with D possibly matching TRBD2 (5 bases). V lost 4 bases, J lost 7 bases, and 20 bases lay in between. Per germline, CDR1 SGHVS and CDR2 FNYEAQ. CDR3 size: 15 residues. For the CDR3, the DNA is TGTGCCAGCAGCTCCTCGACCTCCGCGCGGGTGGAGCAGTACTTC. Protein: CASSSSTSARVEQYF. Together with reference TRBV7-6 and TRBJ2-7, the CDR3 gives the full variable domain: GAGVSQSPRYKVTKRGQDVALRCDPISGHVSLYWYRQALGQGPEFLTYFNYEAQQDKSGLPNDRFSAERPEGSISTLTIQRTEQRDSAMYRCASSSSTSARVEQYFGPGTRLTVT.

The sample holds a few counts of this clonotype. The junction departs from the called germline gene at one end, perhaps through a read error. V gene TRBV5-4 combines with J gene TRBJ2-2; D is tentatively TRBD1 or TRBD2 (6 bases each). The germline gives CDR1 SGHNT, CDR2 YYREEE (reference sequence). The CDR3 has 15 amino acids. This CDR3 is CASSLEGVNTGGLFF. CDR3 nucleotides: TGTGCCAGCAGCTTGGAGGGGGTTAACACCGGGGGGCTGTTTTTT.

The chain couples TRBV12-3 or TRBV12-4 to TRBJ2-5; 10 bases are a match to TRBD1. The ends lost 0 bases at V and 11 bases at J; junction bases unmatched: 12. CDR3 length equals 16 residues. CDR3 coding DNA: TGTGCCAGCAGTTTAGCGTCTGGACAGGGGGGCAATGAGCAGTACTTC. Its protein is CASSLASGQGGNEQYF.

This clonotype has at least ten counts. The V gene is TRBV7-9, the J gene TRBJ1-2; no firm D call. Trimming left V 1 base short and J 8 bases short, with 11 bases between. The germline gives CDR1 SEHNR, CDR2 FQNEAQ (reference sequence). This CDR3 spans 13 amino acids. CDR3 in amino acids: CASSLDVPLGYTF. For the CDR3, the DNA is TGTGCCAGCAGCTTAGATGTCCCCTTAGGCTACACCTTC.

The V call is TRBV25-1, the J call TRBJ1-1, with D perhaps matching TRBD1 (5 bases). Germline CDR1 MGHDK, CDR2 SYGVNS. V was trimmed by 6 bases and J by 4 bases, leaving 15 bases between them. The CDR3 loop spans 14 amino acids. CDR3 sequence: CASRGRQWGTEAFF. The CDR3 nucleotides read TGTGCCAGCAGGGGACGGCAATGGGGCACTGAAGCTTTCTTT.

This clonotype has at least ten counts. The V and J genes are TRBV20-1 and TRBJ1-4; possible D gene TRBD1, 5 bases. Trimming left V 0 bases short and J 8 bases short, with 13 bases between. The CDR3 loop spans 14 amino acids. Germline V lookup: CDR1 DFQATT, CDR2 SNEGSKA (reference sequence). The CDR3 sequence: CSAREGRVGEKLFF. CDR3 nucleotides: TGCAGTGCTAGAGAGGGCAGGGTGGGCGAAAAACTGTTTTTT.

The chain has TRBV6-2 or TRBV6-3 and TRBJ1-1; D might be TRBD1 (6 bases). CDR1 MNHEY and CDR2 SVGEGT come from the germline V gene. The CDR3 has 14 residues. Trimming removed 6 bases at V and 0 bases at J, with 11 bases between. This CDR3 reads CASRDTGMNTEAFF. The CDR3 DNA follows: TGTGCCAGCAGAGATACAGGGATGAACACTGAAGCTTTCTTT.

Many counts were recorded for this clonotype. This rearrangement joins TRBV24-1 to TRBJ2-3; D possibly corresponds to TRBD2 (7 bases). CDR3 length: 16 residues. CDR1 is KGHDR, CDR2 SFDVKD, per germline. V was cut by 4 bases and J by 5 bases, with 18 bases left in between. The CDR3 spells CATSDPRGAGRDTQYF. The CDR3 coding sequence is TGTGCCACCAGTGACCCCAGGGGAGCGGGGCGAGATACGCAGTATTTT.

For this clonotype: Compared with germline, one end of the junction differs, possibly owing to a read error. V gene TRBV27 combines with J gene TRBJ2-1; 8 bases line up with TRBD1. The CDR3 consists of 18 residues. CDR1 and CDR2 (germline): MNHEY, SMNVEV (reference sequence). In nucleotides, the CDR3 is TGTGCCAGCAGATTATCAGTCGGACAGGGAGGTTACTACAATGAGCAGTTCTTC. Its translation is CASRLSVGQGGYYNEQFF.

This clonotype was picked up a small number of times. Being one base from a much bigger clone, this may be a read error. The J gene is TRBJ2-1, the V gene TRBV6-2 or TRBV6-3; possibly TRBD2 for D (7 bases). Looked up from germline, CDR1 is MNHEY and CDR2 is SVGEGT. The CDR3 is made up of 17 amino acids. V lost 0 bases, J lost 7 bases, and 19 bases lay in between. CDR3 amino acids: CASSYSSRGAQGNEQFF. The CDR3 DNA sequence: TGTGCCAGCAGTTACTCGAGCCGGGGGGCCCAGGGGAATGAGCAGTTCTTC.

The sample holds many counts of this clonotype. Written as DNA, the CDR3 is TGTGCCAGCCGAGGGGGCGGGGCAGGGACCTACAATGAGCAGTTCTTC. Protein sequence: CASRGGGAGTYNEQFF. V usage is TRBV6-5 and J usage is TRBJ2-1; TRBD1 might be the D (7 bases). The germline V gene encodes CDR1 MNHEY and CDR2 SVGAGI. V gave up 8 bases and J gave up 2 bases, with 19 bases separating them. This CDR3 spans 16 amino acids.

This clonotype was seen many times. The rearrangement joins TRBV20-1 to TRBJ1-1, with D uncertain. The CDR3 spans 16 residues. V was shortened by 1 base and J by 0 bases, with 15 bases between the two germline ends. Germline V gene data show CDR1 as DFQATT and CDR2 as SNEGSKA (reference sequence). CDR3 protein: CSARGLDYGVNTEAFF. DNA of the CDR3: TGCAGTGCTAGAGGTTTGGATTACGGGGTGAACACTGAAGCTTTCTTT.

Notes on this clonotype: A much larger clone sits a single nucleotide away, making a read error possible. The rearrangement uses TRBV2 and TRBJ2-5; D is uncertain. Germline V gene lookup returns CDR1 SNHLY and CDR2 FYNNEI. This CDR3 is built from 14 residues. In DNA form, the CDR3 reads TGTGCCAGCAGGGAAGGTCTAGGGATGGGTGACCAGTACTTC. Protein product: CASREGLGMGDQYF.

This clonotype was detected many times. V usage is TRBV12-3 or TRBV12-4 and J usage is TRBJ2-1, with D perhaps assigned TRBD1 or TRBD2 (5 bases each). The ends were cut back, 6 bases at V and 3 bases at J, with 12 bases in the middle. This CDR3 is 14 amino acids long. In DNA form, the CDR3 reads TGTGCCAGCAGGCCGAGGGGATTCTACAATGAGCAGTTCTTC. Translated: CASRPRGFYNEQFF.

The rearrangement joins TRBV27 to TRBJ2-7; D gene ambiguous. Per germline, CDR1 MNHEY and CDR2 SMNVEV (reference sequence). There are 12 residues in the CDR3. Trimming removed 10 bases at V and 6 bases at J, with 16 bases between. CDR3: CANPLNPVEQYF. The CDR3, as DNA: TGTGCCAACCCACTAAACCCTGTCGAGCAGTACTTC.

A note on this clonotype: Being one base from a much bigger clone, this may be a read error. The V call is TRBV9, the J call TRBJ1-2, with D hard to call. The CDR3 is 16 amino acids. Germline CDR1 and CDR2: SGDLS and YYNGEE. Deletions cut 0 bases from V and 3 bases from J, with 15 bases between. The CDR3 spells CASSVEVTGIHYGYTF. The CDR3 DNA reads TGTGCCAGCAGCGTAGAGGTCACGGGGATACACTATGGCTACACCTTC. Looking up the rest from reference TRBV9 and TRBJ1-2 gives the full variable domain: DSGVTQTPKHLITATGQRVTLRCSPRSGDLSVYWYQQSLDQGLQFLIQYYNGEERAKGNILERFSAQQFPDLHSELNLSSLELGDSALYFCASSVEVTGIHYGYTFGSGTRLTVV.

About this clonotype: A much larger clone lies a single base off, so this may be a read error. The gene calls are TRBV12-3 or TRBV12-4 and TRBJ1-2, with 7 bases identical to TRBD1. CDR3 length: 13 amino acids. Written as DNA, the CDR3 is TGTGTCAGCAGAAGGGGGCCCTCCTATGGCTACACCTTC. Protein sequence: CVSRRGPSYGYTF.

On this clonotype: A read error may be the cause here, since a much bigger clone is one base away. The chain has TRBV20-1 and TRBJ2-3; D assignment may be TRBD1 or TRBD2 (5 bases each). This CDR3 has 19 amino acids. The germline V and J ends were trimmed by 2 bases and 1 base, with 25 bases remaining between them. Germline lookup yields CDR1 DFQATT and CDR2 SNEGSKA (reference sequence). The CDR3 nucleotides read TGCAGTGCTAGACCCCTCGGGGCCCTAGCAGAACCTTGCACAGATACGCAGTATTTT. This sequence encodes CSARPLGALAEPCTDTQYF.

This clonotype has only a few counts. The chain recombines TRBV7-9 with TRBJ1-1; 7 bases line up with TRBD1. Germline loops: CDR1 SEHNR, CDR2 FQNEAQ (reference sequence). V lost 6 bases and J lost 3; bases outside the gene matches: 7. The length of the CDR3 is 14 residues. CDR3 loop: CASSGRDRYTEAFF. For the CDR3, the DNA is TGTGCCAGCAGTGGCCGGGACAGATACACTGAAGCTTTCTTT.

This clonotype has a handful of counts. The gene calls are TRBV7-9 and TRBJ2-1, with 11 bases aligning to TRBD1. V lost 5 bases, J lost 6 bases, and 12 bases stayed unmatched. CDR3 length: 17 residues. Germline CDR1 reads SEHNR; CDR2 reads FQNEAQ (reference sequence). CDR3 DNA sequence: TGTGCCAGCAGCCACGCTTTAGGGACAGGGGGGATCAATGAGCAGTTCTTC. Protein product: CASSHALGTGGINEQFF.